The clone carrying this TCR beta chain occurred a few times. This CDR3 has 15 amino acids. From germline, CDR1 is LGHDT and CDR2 YNNKEL (reference sequence). The V gene lost 6 bases and the J gene lost 0 bases, with 13 bases spanning the gap. These data come from a study of T cells in Graves' hyperthyroidism and ophthalmopathy. It was RNA transcripts that yielded the amplified TCR beta CDR3 regions. HTBI primers were the set used in a first-round RT-PCR of the TCR CDR3. TCRdb independently ran MiXCR on the multiplex PCR reads; one entry per CDR3 protein. The table lists 300,000 or so distinct CDR3 sequences, 20% to 25% of them singletons.

Sequencing input: blood. This TCR was recovered from a woman in her 50s with Graves' hyperthyroidism. The J gene is TRBJ2-3, the V gene TRBV3-1; tentative D call: TRBD2 (5 bases). CDR3 DNA sequence: TGTGCCAGCAGGCGAGGGATGGGTAGCACAGATACGCAGTATTTT. Its translation: CASRRGMGSTDTQYF.